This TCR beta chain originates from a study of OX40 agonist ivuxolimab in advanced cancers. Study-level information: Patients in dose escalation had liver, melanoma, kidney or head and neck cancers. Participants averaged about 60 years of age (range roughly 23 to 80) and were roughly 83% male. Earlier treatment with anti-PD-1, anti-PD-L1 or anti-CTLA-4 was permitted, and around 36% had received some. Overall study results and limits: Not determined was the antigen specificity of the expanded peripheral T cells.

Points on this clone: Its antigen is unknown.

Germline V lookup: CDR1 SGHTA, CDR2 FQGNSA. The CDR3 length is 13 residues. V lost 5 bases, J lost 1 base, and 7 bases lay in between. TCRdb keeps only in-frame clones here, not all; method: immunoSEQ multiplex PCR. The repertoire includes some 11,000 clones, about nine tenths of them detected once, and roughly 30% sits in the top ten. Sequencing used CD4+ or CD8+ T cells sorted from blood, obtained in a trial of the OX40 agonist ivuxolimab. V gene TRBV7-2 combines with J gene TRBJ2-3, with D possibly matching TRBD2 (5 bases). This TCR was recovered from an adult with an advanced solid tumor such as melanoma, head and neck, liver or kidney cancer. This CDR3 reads CASSLGGTDTQYF. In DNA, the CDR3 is TGTGCCAGCAGCCTCGGGGGCACAGATACGCAGTATTTT.